One sample yielded the 5 T cell receptor beta chains listed below, sequenced in a study of blood T cell repertoires in COVID-19 (TCRdb year 2020). The method was the immunoSEQ multiplex PCR assay. TCRdb limited this immuneACCESS table to in-frame rearrangements with V and J called. A share of clones is missing; checked studies link under half to unresolved V genes, and the rest is unexplained. The sample table records roughly 300,000 clones; roughly 85% of these occur just once. The ten largest clonotypes hold around 6.9% of the sample. The sequencing input was peripheral blood. The origin of the receptors is a human donor in a cohort sampled during active COVID-19.

The chain recombines TRBV18 with TRBJ1-1, with D possibly matching TRBD1 (5 bases). Trimming removed 2 bases from V and 5 bases from J, with 9 bases in between. CDR3 length: 13 residues. Germline V gene lookup returns CDR1 KGHSH and CDR2 LQKENI. CDR3 loop: CASSPFPGTEAFF. CDR3 DNA sequence: TGTGCCAGCTCACCATTCCCAGGGACTGAAGCTTTCTTT.

This clone was seen more than once but under ten times. The chain recombines TRBV14 with TRBJ2-7; TRBD2 matches 10 bases. The CDR3 loop spans 15 amino acids. Germline CDR1 SGHDN, CDR2 FVKESK. V trimming: 4 bases; J trimming: 2 bases; junction bases outside the gene matches: 5. The CDR3 is CASSPLAGVAYEQYF. The CDR3 DNA sequence: TGTGCCAGCAGCCCGCTAGCGGGGGTAGCCTACGAGCAGTACTTC.

The chain has TRBV5-4 and TRBJ2-1, with 7 bases identical to TRBD1. This CDR3 is 16 amino acids long. Per the germline V gene, CDR1 is SGHNT and CDR2 is YYREEE (reference sequence). V was clipped by 4 bases and J by 4 bases; unmatched bases: 11. CDR3 nucleotides: TGTGCCAGCAGCCCGTCACGACAGGGTTGGTACAATGAGCAGTTCTTC. Encoded protein: CASSPSRQGWYNEQFF.

The V gene is TRBV7-8, the J gene TRBJ1-1; 8 nucleotides agree with TRBD1. The CDR3 runs 15 residues. Germline V gene sequence: CDR1 SGHVS, CDR2 FQNEAQ. The trim removed 5 bases at V and 4 bases at J, leaving 9 bases unmatched. The CDR3 is CASSPPTGASTEAFF. Written as DNA, the CDR3 is TGTGCCAGCAGCCCCCCGACAGGGGCGTCCACTGAAGCTTTCTTT.

V gene TRBV11-2 combines with J gene TRBJ2-5; the match to TRBD2 covers 12 bases. The junction had 5 bases not matched to a gene; V was cut back by 5 bases and J by 4 bases. CDR1 is SGHAT and CDR2 is FQNNGV in the germline V gene. The CDR3 covers 15 residues. CDR3 DNA sequence: TGTGCCAGCAGCACCAGACTAGCGGGGGCAGAGACCCAGTACTTC. Protein: CASSTRLAGAETQYF.